This TCR beta chain was recorded in a study of T-cell memory formation after mild COVID-19. Turning to the study itself: Largely donor-specific sequence clusters came from a couple of donors. General study findings and limits: Chiefly within CM and EM were the contracting CD4+ clones; CD8+ ones were within EMRA. For second-wave clones that peaked at day 37, SARS-CoV-2 specificity went unverified.

TCRdb reanalysed the 5' RACE reads using MiXCR and keeps one entry per CDR3 protein. The table shows 350,000 to 450,000 distinct CDR3 sequences, with approximately 25% occurring only once. Regarding this clonotype: Its matching antigen is unknown.

This CDR3 comprises 15 residues. Germline assignment: CDR1 SGDLS and CDR2 YYNGEE. Trimming took 4 bases from V and 1 from J; bases not matched to a gene: 7. Specimen: PBMCs or a T cell subset sorted from them (not recorded which). The rearrangement joins TRBV9 to TRBJ2-7; 8 bases match TRBD2. This TCR was sampled from an adult woman who had mild COVID-19 (a few samples of this study predate the infection). Cell type and time point are not known. The CDR3: CASSPRGGASYEQYF. DNA of the CDR3: TGTGCCAGCAGCCCCCGGGGGGGGGCATCCTACGAGCAGTACTTC. The full variable domain, its missing parts supplied by reference TRBV9 and TRBJ2-7, is DSGVTQTPKHLITATGQRVTLRCSPRSGDLSVYWYQQSLDQGLQFLIQYYNGEERAKGNILERFSAQQFPDLHSELNLSSLELGDSALYFCASSPRGGASYEQYFGPGTRLTVT.